The clone carrying this T cell receptor beta chain was counted ten times or more. Its specificity is unknown. The data are from a study of human T cells and chemical hapten exposure. Study conclusions and caveats: A positive correlation with patch test score was found for PT1 expanded TCR counts.

Indicated time point: pre-sensitization, week 0. Noted treatment: therapeutic diphenylcyclopropenone sensitization with weekly scalp DPC. Trimming removed 6 bases at V and 4 bases at J, with 19 bases between. This CDR3 contains 15 residues. TCRdb re-derived calls from the RACE reads in MiXCR, one entry per CDR3 protein. The sample holds more than 300,000 distinct CDR3 sequences, 4% to 6% seen once. The source material was whole blood, sampled in connection with sensitization to the hapten diphenylcyclopropenone (DPC). This clonotype originated in a woman aged 45-65 years with alopecia areata. Some clones in this sample may be carry-over from other donors' samples. This chain connects TRBV12-3 or TRBV12-4 to TRBJ2-7; possibly TRBD1 for D (6 bases). The CDR3 here is CASSQGKGFQYEQYF. In DNA form, the CDR3 reads TGTGCCAGCAGCCAGGGGAAGGGTTTTCAGTACGAGCAGTACTTC.